This T cell receptor beta chain is from a study of T cells after yellow fever vaccination. Via MiXCR, TCRdb re-called the 5' RACE reads, giving one row per CDR3 protein. The data show roughly 320,000 distinct CDR3 sequences, with 9.5% to 12% seen just once and about 3% held by the top ten. This sequence originates from a man between 18 and 35 years old who received the YFV17D yellow fever vaccine. Specimen: CD4+ T cells sorted from PBMCs, collected 45 days after the yellow fever booster vaccination.

The CDR3 DNA reads TGCGCCAGCAGAGGGCAGGTCAGCACAGATACGCAGTATTTT. As protein: CASRGQVSTDTQYF. The genes are TRBV5-1 and TRBJ2-3; no definite D call. CDR3 length: 14 amino acids. Germline V gene data show CDR1 as SGHRS and CDR2 as YFSETQ. V lost 5 bases to trimming and J lost 0 bases, with 10 bases between them.